The next 9 T cell receptor beta chains were all read from a single sample in a study of blood T cell repertoires in COVID-19. Only in-frame clones appear in the TCRdb table, and some are missing; sequencing was by immunoSEQ multiplex PCR. The sample consists of some 150,000 clones, roughly 75% of them appearing once. The sequenced sample consisted of PBMCs or T cells enriched from blood (not recorded which). Receptors were obtained from a woman aged 45-59 years who had recovered from COVID-19.

The V call is TRBV29-1, the J call TRBJ1-2; the D is unclear. The germline CDR1 and CDR2 sequences are SQVTM and ANQGSEA. This CDR3 is 12 amino acids long. The V end lost 4 bases, the J end lost 4 bases, and 10 bases lay between the germline ends. The CDR3 spells CSVGEEGYGYTF. As DNA, the CDR3 is TGCAGCGTTGGGGAGGAGGGCTATGGCTACACCTTC.

In its sample, this clone was seen a few times. The chain couples TRBV3-1 (or the pseudogene TRBV3-2) to TRBJ2-7; TRBD1 might be the D (6 bases). Looked up from germline, CDR1 is LGHDT and CDR2 is YNNKEL (reference sequence). V dropped 0 bases and J dropped 0 bases, with 9 bases sitting between them. The CDR3 loop spans 15 amino acids. The CDR3 nucleotides read TGTGCCAGCAGCCAAGACCAGGGGCACTCCTACGAGCAGTACTTC. It is translated as CASSQDQGHSYEQYF.

The rearrangement uses TRBV2 and TRBJ2-6, with 7 positions matching TRBD1. V shed 5 bases, J shed 4 bases, and the junction held 5 bases outside the gene matches. From germline, CDR1 is SNHLY and CDR2 FYNNEI. CDR3 size: 15 residues. This CDR3 reads CASSLDRPGANVLTF. The CDR3 bases are TGTGCCAGCAGTCTGGACAGGCCCGGGGCCAACGTCCTGACTTTC.

This clone was counted only a few times. V is TRBV28 and J is TRBJ1-5; D may be TRBD1 (6 bases). CDR1 is MDHEN and CDR2 is SYDVKM in the germline V gene. Trimming removed 2 bases from V and 3 bases from J, with 11 bases in between. The CDR3 length is 15 residues. The CDR3 bases are TGTGCCAGCAGTTTACTGGACAGAGACAATCAGCCCCAGCATTTT. This gives the protein CASSLLDRDNQPQHF.

The J gene is TRBJ2-7, the V gene TRBV6-5; weak D call: TRBD1 (5 bases). Germline CDR1 and CDR2: MNHEY and SVGAGI. The CDR3 extends over 15 amino acids. Trimming cost V 8 bases and J 0 bases, with 17 bases left between them. This CDR3 is CASAGRQWSSYEQYV. CDR3 in DNA: TGTGCCAGCGCCGGTCGACAGTGGAGCTCCTACGAGCAGTACGTC.

The V call is TRBV6-5, the J call TRBJ1-5, with D maybe TRBD1 (6 bases). Germline V gives CDR1 MNHEY, CDR2 SVGAGI. V lost 6 bases and J lost 0, with 12 bases in between. The length of the CDR3 is 15 residues. The CDR3 region is CASSGQFNSNQPQHF. DNA for the CDR3: TGTGCCAGCAGCGGACAGTTTAATAGCAATCAGCCCCAGCATTTT.

The chain is built from TRBV27 and TRBJ2-4, with TRBD1 matching 9 bases. V shed 5 bases, J shed 0 bases, and the junction held 11 bases outside the gene matches. The germline V gene encodes CDR1 MNHEY and CDR2 SMNVEV (reference sequence). CDR3 length equals 18 residues. The CDR3 sequence is CASSGGTGFLLAKNIQYF. CDR3 bases: TGTGCCAGCAGTGGGGGGACAGGGTTTTTGCTAGCCAAAAACATTCAGTACTTC.

In the case of this clone: Other DNA sequences in the same sample also yield this CDR3. The V and J genes are TRBV5-1 and TRBJ1-3, with D maybe TRBD1 (6 bases). Germline V gene sequence: CDR1 SGHRS, CDR2 YFSETQ. The CDR3 is 16 amino acids. V was shortened by 0 bases and J by 2 bases, with 12 bases between the two germline ends. DNA of the CDR3: TGCGCCAGCAGCTTGGTCGGGGCAGGGGCTGGAAACACCATATATTTT. Translating it yields CASSLVGAGAGNTIYF.

This chain uses TRBV28 with TRBJ1-4; perhaps TRBD1 as D (6 bases). The CDR3 length is 15 residues. V gave up 6 bases and J gave up 6 bases, with 17 bases separating them. Germline assignment: CDR1 MDHEN and CDR2 SYDVKM. This chain's CDR3 is CASRPTLDRDEKLFF. As DNA, the CDR3 is TGTGCCAGCAGGCCCACCCTGGACAGAGATGAAAAACTGTTTTTT.